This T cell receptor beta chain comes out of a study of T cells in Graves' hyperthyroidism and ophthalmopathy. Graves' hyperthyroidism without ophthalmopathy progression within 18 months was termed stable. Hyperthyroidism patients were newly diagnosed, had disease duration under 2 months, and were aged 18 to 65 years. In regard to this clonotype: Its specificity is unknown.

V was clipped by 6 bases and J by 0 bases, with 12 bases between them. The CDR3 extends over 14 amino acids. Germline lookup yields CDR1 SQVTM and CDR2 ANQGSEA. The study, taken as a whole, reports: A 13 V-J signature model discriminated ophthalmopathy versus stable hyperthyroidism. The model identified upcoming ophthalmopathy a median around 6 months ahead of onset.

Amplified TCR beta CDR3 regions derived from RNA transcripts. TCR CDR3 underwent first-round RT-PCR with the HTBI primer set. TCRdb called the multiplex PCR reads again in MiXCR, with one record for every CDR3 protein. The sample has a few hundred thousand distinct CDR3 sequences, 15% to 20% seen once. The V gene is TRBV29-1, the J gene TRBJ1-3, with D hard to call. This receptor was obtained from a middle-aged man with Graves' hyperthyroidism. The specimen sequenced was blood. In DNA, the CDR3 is TGCAGCGTCGACCACAGCGGCTCTGGAAACACCATATATTTT. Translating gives CSVDHSGSGNTIYF.